The 28 T cell receptor beta chains reported below all come from one sample, sequenced in a study of cytomegalovirus exposure and HLA in healthy donors. PCR was performed using 60 Vbeta and 13 Jbeta primers. Here immunoSEQ multiplex PCR was the method, and the copy in TCRdb shows in-frame clones only, minus some. The sample has 150,000 to 180,000 clones, 74% seen once. The sample was PBMCs. These receptors were collected from a young man in good health and CMV-seronegative.

The chain links TRBV29-1 to TRBJ1-6; 7 bases line up with TRBD1. Germline V gene sequence: CDR1 SQVTM, CDR2 ANQGSEA. The CDR3 spans 14 residues. CDR3 sequence (DNA): TGCGGTGCTAGGACAGGTCAGCTTAATTCACCCCTCCACTTT. As protein: CGARTGQLNSPLHF. Using reference TRBV29-1 and TRBJ1-6 for the parts outside the CDR3, the full variable domain is SAVISQKPSRDICQRGTSLTIQCQVDSQVTMMFWYRQQPGQSLTLIATANQGSEATYESGFVIDKFPISRPNLTFSTLTVSNMSPEDSSIYLCGARTGQLNSPLHFGNGTRLTVT.

This chain joins TRBV19 and TRBJ1-6; 8 bases are shared with TRBD1. The CDR3 loop spans 14 amino acids. Germline CDR1 is LNHDA and CDR2 is SQIVND (reference sequence). Losses at the gene ends were 5 bases for V and 6 bases for J; bases not matched to a gene: 3. The CDR3: CASSPGQVNSPLHF. DNA of the CDR3: TGTGCCAGTAGTCCGGGACAGGTTAATTCACCCCTCCACTTT.

This clone was counted a few times. This chain connects TRBV2 to TRBJ2-5; perhaps TRBD2 as D (6 bases). Trimming removed 1 base at V and 2 bases at J, with 11 bases between. The CDR3 runs to 15 residues. Germline values: CDR1 SNHLY, CDR2 FYNNEI. The CDR3 region has the DNA TGTGCCAGCAGTGAAGGGATTCGGGAGCAAGAGACCCAGTACTTC. It codes for CASSEGIREQETQYF.

The chain uses TRBV15 and TRBJ2-5, with TRBD1 matching 8 bases. The CDR3 contains 18 residues. The germline V gene has CDR1 LNHNV and CDR2 YYDKDF (reference sequence). V was clipped by 3 bases and J by 1 base; unmatched bases: 13. The CDR3 region has the DNA TGTGCCACCAGCAGCGGTCCAGGGGGCAGGGCTCCCCAAGAGACCCAGTACTTC. It yields the protein CATSSGPGGRAPQETQYF.

J is TRBJ1-5 and V is TRBV28, with D tentatively TRBD1 (5 bases). V dropped 8 bases and J dropped 1 base, with 12 bases sitting between them. There are 14 residues in the CDR3. CDR1 and CDR2 from the germline V gene are MDHEN and SYDVKM. CDR3 residues: CASGQGGSNQPQHF. The CDR3 DNA is TGTGCCAGCGGCCAGGGAGGCAGCAATCAGCCCCAGCATTTT.

This clone was detected once. The chain links TRBV7-9 to TRBJ2-1, with 8 bases identical to TRBD2. After removal of 11 bases from V and 6 bases from J, the junction contained 12 bases not matched to a gene. Per germline, CDR1 SEHNR and CDR2 FQNEAQ (reference sequence). The CDR3 consists of 14 residues. Written as DNA, the CDR3 is TGTGCCGGAGAATCCGGGACTAGGGGCAATGAGCAGTTCTTC. This translates into CAGESGTRGNEQFF.

The V gene is TRBV7-2, the J gene TRBJ1-5; possible D gene TRBD1, 5 bases. V gave up 3 bases and J gave up 6 bases, with 12 bases separating them. CDR1 is SGHTA, CDR2 FQGNSA, per germline. CDR3 length equals 14 residues. The DNA of the CDR3 is TGTGCCAGCAGCTTCACTCAGGGCAGTCAGCCCCAGCATTTT. It yields the protein CASSFTQGSQPQHF.

This chain links TRBV7-3 with TRBJ2-1, with unresolved D. V lost 5 bases and J lost 6, with 8 bases in between. The CDR3 consists of 12 residues. Germline V lookup: CDR1 SGHTA, CDR2 FQGTGA. DNA for the CDR3: TGTGCCAGCAGCATAGATGGCAATGAGCAGTTCTTC. Translating gives CASSIDGNEQFF.

The genes are TRBV4-1 and TRBJ2-7, with 9 bases identical to TRBD1. The CDR3 is 16 residues long. V shed 2 bases, J shed 2 bases, and the junction held 7 bases outside the gene matches. Per germline, CDR1 MGHRA and CDR2 YSYEKL. CDR3 in DNA: TGCGCCAGCAGCCAAACCCCGGGACAGGGTACCTACGAGCAGTACTTC. Translating gives CASSQTPGQGTYEQYF.

V usage is TRBV28 and J usage is TRBJ1-2; 9 bases line up with TRBD1. The V and J ends lost 6 bases and 5 bases, in that order; junction bases with no gene match: 7. The CDR3 runs to 14 residues. Germline V gene lookup returns CDR1 MDHEN and CDR2 SYDVKM. The CDR3 nucleotides read TGTGCCAGCAGCACAGGGGGCGCAGTATATGGCTACACCTTC. Amino acid sequence: CASSTGGAVYGYTF.

The J gene is TRBJ2-7, the V gene TRBV6-5; 7 positions match TRBD1. The CDR3 extends over 12 amino acids. The junction had 3 bases not matched to a gene; V was cut back by 5 bases and J by 5 bases. From germline, CDR1 is MNHEY and CDR2 SVGAGI. CDR3 nucleotide sequence: TGTGCCAGCAGTACGACAGGGAACGAGCAGTACTTC. Protein sequence: CASSTTGNEQYF.

This clone has just one count. The gene calls are TRBV10-3 and TRBJ2-5, with D tentatively TRBD2 (5 bases). The CDR3 consists of 13 residues. Germline-derived CDR1 and CDR2 are ENHRY and SYGVKD. Deletions cut 5 bases from V and 2 bases from J, with 9 bases between. CDR3 protein: CAISPEVQETQYF. The CDR3 nucleotides are TGTGCCATCAGTCCGGAGGTACAAGAGACCCAGTACTTC.

This chain links TRBV28 with TRBJ2-7; 8 positions agree with TRBD1. With 5 bases clipped from V and 7 bases from J, the junction kept 19 bases outside the gene matches. The CDR3 totals 17 residues. From germline, CDR1 is MDHEN and CDR2 SYDVKM. CDR3 bases: TGTGCCAGCAGTCGCCTCCGGGACAGGAGGGAGTGGCGAGAGCAGTACTTC. Encoded protein: CASSRLRDRREWREQYF.

The J gene is TRBJ2-1, the V gene TRBV13, with D unresolved. Trimming took off 9 bases at V and 0 bases at J, with 9 bases between the two ends. This CDR3 contains 13 residues. Germline V gene sequence: CDR1 PRHDT, CDR2 FYEKMQ (reference sequence). The CDR3 DNA reads as TGTGCCAGTGAAGTCAGCTCCTACAATGAGCAGTTCTTC. Amino acids: CASEVSSYNEQFF. Combining the CDR3 with reference TRBV13 and TRBJ2-1 gives the whole variable domain AAGVIQSPRHLIKEKRETATLKCYPIPRHDTVYWYQQGPGQDPQFLISFYEKMQSDKGSIPDRFSAQQFSDYHSELNMSSLELGDSALYFCASEVSSYNEQFFGPGTRLTVL.

CDR3 amino acids: CASSLPTAGVGELFF. CDR3 DNA: TGTGCCAGCAGCTTGCCGACAGCTGGGGTCGGGGAGCTGTTTTTT. V is TRBV5-6 and J is TRBJ2-2, with D perhaps matching TRBD1 (5 bases). Trimming removed 1 base at V and 7 bases at J, with 14 bases between. CDR1 and CDR2 (germline): SGHDT, YYEEEE. The length of the CDR3 is 15 residues.

DNA of the CDR3: TGTGCCAGCAGCACGGGACTAGCGGGCAATGAGCAGTTCTTC. As protein: CASSTGLAGNEQFF. The chain couples TRBV11-2 to TRBJ2-1; 12 nucleotides match TRBD2. Germline CDR1 SGHAT, CDR2 FQNNGV. The J segment lost 6 bases and the V segment lost 5 bases, leaving 2 bases of the junction unmatched. CDR3 size: 14 residues.

This clone was seen once. V usage is TRBV7-9 and J usage is TRBJ2-3, with TRBD2 identical over 10 bases. The V gene end was trimmed by 2 bases and the J gene end by 5 bases; junction bases not matched to a gene: 4. CDR1 SEHNR and CDR2 FQNEAQ come from the germline V gene (reference sequence). The CDR3 is 15 amino acids. CDR3 sequence: CASSLTSGDGDTQYF. DNA of the CDR3: TGTGCCAGCAGCTTAACTAGCGGGGATGGAGATACGCAGTATTTT.

The chain couples TRBV30 to TRBJ1-3; a possible D gene is TRBD1 (5 bases). The CDR3 length is 17 residues. Germline values: CDR1 GTSNPN, CDR2 SVGIG (reference sequence). V was trimmed by 0 bases and J by 10 bases, leaving 25 bases between them. The CDR3 DNA reads as TGTGCCTGGAGTGTACTGATCAGGCAGGGAGGACCGGGAACCATATATTTT. This gives the protein CAWSVLIRQGGPGTIYF.

The chain has TRBV7-2 and TRBJ2-2; 7 bases map to TRBD1. The CDR3 sequence is 16 residues long. Trimming cost V 0 bases and J 4 bases; bases outside gene matches: 5. Germline lookup yields CDR1 SGHTA and CDR2 FQGNSA. CDR3 nucleotides: TGTGCCAGCAGCTTAGCAGACAGGGCTGTCACCGGGGAGCTGTTTTTT. It yields the protein CASSLADRAVTGELFF.

V usage is TRBV11-2 and J usage is TRBJ1-4; the match to TRBD1 covers 7 bases. The CDR3 extends over 16 amino acids. Trimming took 1 base from V and 3 from J; bases not matched to a gene: 5. Germline CDR1 and CDR2: SGHAT and FQNNGV. CDR3 DNA: TGTGCCAGCAGCTTAGCCACAGGGGCAGCTAATGAAAAACTGTTTTTT. Amino acids: CASSLATGAANEKLFF.

J is TRBJ2-7 and V is TRBV7-9, with D perhaps TRBD2 (6 bases). This CDR3 comprises 12 residues. CDR1 and CDR2 (germline): SEHNR, FQNEAQ (reference sequence). V lost 9 bases and J lost 7, with 16 bases in between. The CDR3 loop reads CASSGTRGEQYF. The CDR3 bases are TGTGCCAGTTCCGGGACCCGGGGGGAGCAGTACTTC.

The chain links TRBV28 to TRBJ1-1; 8 bases are shared with TRBD1. This CDR3 region has 14 residues. Germline V gene sequence: CDR1 MDHEN, CDR2 SYDVKM. V shed 6 bases and J 1 base; nucleotides not matched to a gene: 4. The CDR3 protein is CASRDGTGNTEAFF. DNA for the CDR3: TGTGCCAGCAGGGACGGGACAGGGAACACTGAAGCTTTCTTT.

The chain carries TRBV4-2 and TRBJ2-7, with 9 bases lining up with TRBD1. J gave up 8 bases and V 1 base, and 9 bases lay outside the gene matches. The CDR3 has 15 residues. CDR1 LGHNA and CDR2 YNFKEQ come from the germline V gene. The CDR3 is CASSQATGGGVKQYF. Here the CDR3 DNA reads TGTGCCAGCAGCCAAGCTACAGGGGGCGGAGTGAAGCAGTACTTC.

V is TRBV10-3 and J is TRBJ1-1; the D gene is possibly TRBD1 (6 bases). The V gene lost 0 bases and the J gene lost 2 bases, with 16 bases spanning the gap. The CDR3 is made up of 17 amino acids. Germline values: CDR1 ENHRY, CDR2 SYGVKD. Here the CDR3 DNA reads TGTGCCATCAGTGAGTCCTTTCAACAGGGACGAAACACTGAAGCTTTCTTT. It yields the protein CAISESFQQGRNTEAFF.

The chain uses TRBV19 and TRBJ1-1; tentative D call: TRBD1 (6 bases). The V gene's germline CDR1 is LNHDA and CDR2 SQIVND (reference sequence). Between the trimmed V and J ends, which lost 11 bases and 8 bases, there was a span of 15 bases. This CDR3 has 11 amino acids. The CDR3 is CASQGGGEAFF. The CDR3 coding sequence is TGTGCCTCACAGGGAGGGGGAGAAGCTTTCTTT.

The chain employs TRBV21-1 and TRBJ1-6; no check of the table's D call, TRBD1, against the DNA was made. TRBV21-1 is marked as a pseudogene. The CDR3 has 16 residues. CDR3 nucleotide sequence: TGTGCCAGCAGCAAAAGGGTCCAGGGGAATAATTCACCCCTCCACTTT. The encoded protein is CASSKRVQGNNSPLHF.

The chain uses TRBV6-5 and TRBJ2-7, with 10 positions matching TRBD2. CDR3 size: 15 residues. Trimming cost V 6 bases and J 3 bases; bases outside gene matches: 8. The germline gives CDR1 MNHEY, CDR2 SVGAGI. The DNA for the CDR3 is TGTGCCAGCAGCCTTAGCGGGGGGACCTACTACGAGCAGTACTTC. Amino acid sequence: CASSLSGGTYYEQYF.

The V and J genes are TRBV5-4 and TRBJ2-7; D is perhaps TRBD1 (6 bases). Germline V gene lookup returns CDR1 SGHNT and CDR2 YYREEE (reference sequence). The CDR3 has 12 amino acids. Trimming stripped 5 bases from V and 8 bases from J, with 14 bases between. In DNA form, the CDR3 reads TGTGCCAGCAGGGACAGAGGGCAGAAGCAGTACTTC. Amino acid sequence: CASRDRGQKQYF.